This passage covers 27 T cell receptor beta chains from one sample sequenced in a study of blood T cell repertoires in COVID-19. Using immunoSEQ multiplex PCR, the repertoire was profiled, and TCRdb retains in-frame clones only, with some absent. The data hold about 100,000 clones, with roughly nine tenths observed a single time. The specimen was peripheral blood. Receptors were obtained from a man aged 25 to 40 in a cohort sampled during active COVID-19.

This clone was counted once. The V gene is TRBV6-1, the J gene TRBJ2-6, with D perhaps TRBD1 (5 bases). The CDR3 is 15 residues long. V lost 3 bases, J lost 1 base, and 7 bases lay in between. Germline V CDR1 and CDR2: MNHNS, SASEGT. The CDR3 loop is CASSDDSSGANVLTF. CDR3 bases: TGTGCCAGCAGTGATGACAGTTCTGGGGCCAACGTCCTGACTTTC.

The chain recombines TRBV5-6 with TRBJ2-3, with 12 bases fitting TRBD2. Germline CDR1 SGHDT, CDR2 YYEEEE. The CDR3 is 19 amino acids. Trimming took 0 bases from V and 3 from J; bases not matched to a gene: 11. Here the CDR3 reads CASSLAVGTSGLLTDTQYF. The CDR3 DNA reads as TGTGCCAGCAGCTTGGCCGTTGGGACTAGCGGGTTACTTACAGATACGCAGTATTTT.

The J gene is TRBJ2-1, the V gene TRBV5-4, with 9 nucleotides matching TRBD2. The CDR3 spans 15 residues. J was trimmed by 4 bases and V by 3 bases; bases with no gene match: 5. Germline V CDR1 and CDR2: SGHNT, YYREEE (reference sequence). CDR3 sequence (DNA): TGTGCCAGCAGCTACGCGGGGGGGTTATACAATGAGCAGTTCTTC. This gives the protein CASSYAGGLYNEQFF. Based on the CDR3 plus reference TRBV5-4 and TRBJ2-1, the full variable domain is ETGVTQSPTHLIKTRGQQVTLRCSSQSGHNTVSWYQQALGQGPQFIFQYYREEENGRGNFPPRFSGLQFPNYSSELNVNALELDDSALYLCASSYAGGLYNEQFFGPGTRLTVL.

This clone was seen a single time. The chain couples TRBV27 to TRBJ1-1; 9 bases map to TRBD1. The J segment lost 8 bases and the V segment lost 6 bases, leaving 10 bases of the junction unmatched. This CDR3 has 14 residues. Germline V gene data show CDR1 as MNHEY and CDR2 as SMNVEV (reference sequence). The CDR3 bases are TGTGCCAGCAGACCGGGGACAGGGCACGGGGAAGCTTTCTTT. It yields the protein CASRPGTGHGEAFF.

As to this clone: Sequence at one end of the junction differs from germline and may be a read error. The chain is built from TRBV28 and TRBJ1-1; D might be TRBD1 (5 bases). CDR3 length: 13 residues. Germline V gene lookup returns CDR1 MDHEN and CDR2 SYDVKM. The CDR3 region has the DNA TGTGCCAGCCACATGGAGGGGAGTGGTGGGTTGGTCTTT. The encoded protein is CASHMEGSGGLVF.

This clone is a singleton in its sample. V gene TRBV5-5 combines with J gene TRBJ2-7, with 8 nucleotides matching TRBD1. The CDR3 length is 14 residues. Losses at the gene ends were 2 bases for V and 4 bases for J; bases not matched to a gene: 5. Per the germline V gene, CDR1 is SGHKS and CDR2 is YYEKEE (reference sequence). The CDR3 sequence is CASSFGQGRYEQYF. The CDR3 DNA is TGTGCCAGCAGCTTCGGACAGGGAAGATACGAGCAGTACTTC.

This chain uses TRBV7-9 with TRBJ1-1; D may be TRBD1 (6 bases). Looked up from germline, CDR1 is SEHNR and CDR2 is FQNEAQ (reference sequence). The CDR3 has 14 amino acids. The V end lost 5 bases, the J end lost 6 bases, and 16 bases lay between the germline ends. As DNA, the CDR3 is TGTGCCAGCAGCCTCCCCATCAGGGGACCTGAAGCTTTCTTT. It specifies CASSLPIRGPEAFF.

CDR3 loop: CASSARGNEAFF. The CDR3 nucleotides read TGTGCCAGCAGCGCCAGGGGGAATGAAGCTTTCTTT. This chain connects TRBV11-3 to TRBJ1-1; 7 nucleotides line up with TRBD1. V trimming: 5 bases; J trimming: 7 bases; junction bases outside the gene matches: 4. This CDR3 has 12 amino acids. Germline-derived CDR1 and CDR2 are SGHNT and YENEEA. The full variable domain, with the rest looked up from reference TRBV11-3 and TRBJ1-1, is EAGVVQSPRYKIIEKKQPVAFWCNPISGHNTLYWYLQNLGQGPELLIRYENEEAVDDSQLPKDRFSAERLKGVDSTLKIQPAELGDSAVYLCASSARGNEAFFGQGTRLTVV.

This sequence joins TRBV3-1 (or the pseudogene TRBV3-2) and TRBJ2-5; no clear D gene. This CDR3 has 12 residues. V was clipped by 2 bases and J by 5 bases, with 6 bases between them. Germline V lookup: CDR1 LGHDT, CDR2 YNNKEL (reference sequence). The CDR3: CASSQTWETQYF. Here the CDR3 DNA reads TGTGCCAGCAGCCAAACTTGGGAGACCCAGTACTTC.

The chain combines TRBV2 with TRBJ2-2; D remains ambiguous. Germline V CDR1 and CDR2: SNHLY, FYNNEI. V lost 5 bases and J 5 bases, leaving 9 bases between the germline ends. This CDR3 contains 13 residues. CDR3 protein: CASSSVGTGELFF. The CDR3 bases are TGTGCCAGCAGTTCCGTCGGTACCGGGGAGCTGTTTTTT. Based on the CDR3 plus reference TRBV2 and TRBJ2-2, the full variable domain is EPEVTQTPSHQVTQMGQEVILRCVPISNHLYFYWYRQILGQKVEFLVSFYNNEISEKSEIFDDQFSVERPDGSNFTLKIRSTKLEDSAMYFCASSSVGTGELFFGEGSRLTVL.

The J gene is TRBJ2-2, the V gene TRBV5-6; D ambiguous. CDR1 and CDR2 (germline): SGHDT, YYEEEE. Between the trimmed V and J ends, which lost 4 bases and 4 bases, there was a span of 23 bases. There are 18 residues in the CDR3. CDR3 sequence reads: CASSALHPTYSGTGELFF. Written as DNA, the CDR3 is TGTGCCAGCAGCGCACTCCACCCGACTTATTCGGGCACCGGGGAGCTGTTTTTT.

V gene TRBV12-3 or TRBV12-4 combines with J gene TRBJ1-3; D uncertain. This CDR3 has 13 residues. Trimming took 3 bases from V and 4 from J, leaving 7 bases between them. CDR3 nucleotides: TGTGCCAGCAGTTTTTTCACAGGAAACACCATATATTTT. Translated, it gives CASSFFTGNTIYF.

This clone was picked up one time. The chain combines TRBV20-1 with TRBJ2-1; 8 nucleotides agree with TRBD2. This CDR3 comprises 14 residues. Germline-derived CDR1 and CDR2 are DFQATT and SNEGSKA (reference sequence). With V trimmed by 3 bases and J by 9 bases, 10 bases remained unmatched. In DNA form, the CDR3 reads TGCAGTGCTAGTCTTCCGGGGGGGCAGGGTGAGCAGTTCTTC. Translated: CSASLPGGQGEQFF.

The chain couples TRBV5-4 to TRBJ2-7; 9 bases are shared with TRBD1. Germline V CDR1 and CDR2: SGHNT, YYREEE (reference sequence). The trim removed 1 base at V and 3 bases at J, leaving 2 bases unmatched. This CDR3 has 14 amino acids. CDR3 in DNA: TGTGCCAGCAGCTTGAGGGACAGGGTCTACGAGCAGTACTTC. Its translation is CASSLRDRVYEQYF.

This clone was picked up one time. This sequence joins TRBV5-1 and TRBJ2-7; TRBD2 matches at 11 bases. V lost 4 bases, J lost 3 bases, and 3 bases stayed unmatched. The CDR3 totals 14 residues. CDR1 is SGHRS, CDR2 YFSETQ, per germline. The DNA of the CDR3 is TGCGCCAGCAGCCCGGGACTAGCGGTCTACGAGCAGTACTTC. Amino acids: CASSPGLAVYEQYF. The full variable domain, rest sourced from reference TRBV5-1 and TRBJ2-7, is KAGVTQTPRYLIKTRGQQVTLSCSPISGHRSVSWYQQTPGQGLQFLFEYFSETQRNKGNFPGRFSGRQFSNSRSEMNVSTLELGDSALYLCASSPGLAVYEQYFGPGTRLTVT.

This chain joins TRBV7-9 and TRBJ2-7, with 7 nucleotides matching TRBD1. The CDR3 extends over 15 amino acids. V shed 3 bases, J shed 5 bases, and the junction held 10 bases outside the gene matches. Germline loops: CDR1 SEHNR, CDR2 FQNEAQ (reference sequence). As DNA, the CDR3 is TGTGCCAGCAGCTTTATCGGACAGGCTCCCCACGAGCAGTACTTC. Protein product: CASSFIGQAPHEQYF.

The CDR3 bases are TGTGCCAGCAGCTTGGCCGGGCTAGCGGGGGGAATACAAGAGACCCAGTACTTC. Its translation is CASSLAGLAGGIQETQYF. The chain couples TRBV5-6 to TRBJ2-5, with 11 positions matching TRBD2. Germline V gene data show CDR1 as SGHDT and CDR2 as YYEEEE. The CDR3 totals 18 residues. Trimming removed 0 bases from V and 2 bases from J; junction bases left unmatched: 9.

The chain has TRBV15 and TRBJ2-7; D remains ambiguous. Germline lookup yields CDR1 LNHNV and CDR2 YYDKDF (reference sequence). Trimming stripped 0 bases from V and 2 bases from J, with 8 bases between. The length of the CDR3 is 14 residues. CDR3 coding DNA: TGTGCCACCAGCAGAGATCGGCTAGCCTACGAGCAGTACTTC. It codes for CATSRDRLAYEQYF.

This chain links TRBV18 with TRBJ2-5, with D tentatively TRBD2 (5 bases). This CDR3 spans 15 amino acids. Looked up from germline, CDR1 is KGHSH and CDR2 is LQKENI. With 0 bases removed from V and 5 bases from J, the gap between germline ends came to 13 bases. The DNA for the CDR3 is TGTGCCAGCTCACCACCCGGCGGGTCGGGCGAGACCCAGTACTTC. Amino acid sequence: CASSPPGGSGETQYF.

The chain employs TRBV9 and TRBJ1-2; TRBD1 aligns across 7 bases. The trim removed 0 bases at V and 8 bases at J, leaving 13 bases unmatched. Germline V gene sequence: CDR1 SGDLS, CDR2 YYNGEE. CDR3 length: 16 amino acids. The CDR3 DNA sequence: TGTGCCAGCAGCGTAGACCCACTAGACAGGGTGTTCGGCTACACCTTC. Translated, it gives CASSVDPLDRVFGYTF.

This clone was seen just once. The chain links TRBV7-2 to TRBJ2-7; D call uncertain. The V gene lost 1 base and the J gene lost 7 bases, with 17 bases spanning the gap. Germline CDR1 and CDR2: SGHTA and FQGNSA. The CDR3 extends over 15 amino acids. Here the CDR3 DNA reads TGTGCCAGCAGCTTAGGTAGCAGTTCCCTCCGGGAGCAGTACTTC. Residues: CASSLGSSSLREQYF.

Comments on this clone: The same CDR3 can be traced to other DNA sequences in this sample. The V call is TRBV11-2, the J call TRBJ2-7; 11 positions agree with TRBD1. The CDR3 runs to 14 residues. V was pared by 3 bases and J by 2 bases, with 0 bases of the junction left unmatched. Germline V gene lookup returns CDR1 SGHAT and CDR2 FQNNGV. The CDR3 region has the DNA TGTGCCAGCAGCTTGGGACAGGGGGCCTACGAGCAGTACTTC. Encoded protein: CASSLGQGAYEQYF.

Written as DNA, the CDR3 is TGTGCCAGCAGGCGGAGTGGACTAGCGGGGGGCCATGACTACGAGCAGTACTTC. This sequence encodes CASRRSGLAGGHDYEQYF. The V call is TRBV27, the J call TRBJ2-7, with 14 bases that match TRBD2. V was pared by 6 bases and J by 3 bases, with 13 bases of the junction left unmatched. The CDR3 covers 18 residues. Germline V lookup: CDR1 MNHEY, CDR2 SMNVEV (reference sequence).

CDR3 nucleotide sequence: TGTGCCATCATTAGTTCGGGCTCCTACAATGAGCAGTTCTTC. Amino acid sequence: CAIISSGSYNEQFF. V is TRBV28 and J is TRBJ2-1; D is ambiguous. V was trimmed by 10 bases and J by 0 bases, leaving 13 bases between them. The CDR3 has 14 residues. The germline CDR1 and CDR2 sequences are MDHEN and SYDVKM.

The chain employs TRBV7-8 and TRBJ1-2; D gene ambiguous. The CDR3 extends over 14 amino acids. Trimming shortened V by 1 base and J by 4 bases, and 10 bases separated the two germline ends. Germline V CDR1 and CDR2: SGHVS, FQNEAQ. CDR3 loop: CASSLVAQAYGYTF. CDR3 DNA: TGTGCCAGCAGCTTAGTAGCGCAGGCCTATGGCTACACCTTC.

This rearrangement joins TRBV20-1 to TRBJ1-2; D perhaps matches TRBD1 (6 bases). Germline CDR1 is DFQATT and CDR2 is SNEGSKA (reference sequence). The CDR3 runs to 11 residues. As DNA, the CDR3 is TGCAGCCGAACAGGGCTATCGGGCTACACCTTC. Encoded protein: CSRTGLSGYTF.

The chain has TRBV5-1 and TRBJ2-7; no clear D gene. Per germline, CDR1 SGHRS and CDR2 YFSETQ. The CDR3 contains 12 residues. V was pared by 4 bases and J by 3 bases, with 8 bases between. The CDR3 region is CASSGQNYEQYF. CDR3 DNA: TGCGCCAGCAGCGGGCAAAACTACGAGCAGTACTTC.